This is a list of T cell receptor beta chains from one sample in a study of cytomegalovirus exposure and HLA in healthy donors. TCRdb's copy holds only in-frame clones and misses some; the assay was immunoSEQ multiplex PCR. The sample holds about 150,000 clones, about nine tenths seen once. The sample taken for sequencing was PBMCs. These receptors were taken from a woman in her twenties or thirties in good health and CMV-seropositive. Each CDR3 is given with its conserved first and last residue. The D gene is left open where the match is weak. Clone size is stated in some rows and not others, as once, few, many or a class when expanded.

j_gene	abundance	v_gene	d_gene	CDR3aa	CDR3nt
TRBJ1-3	.	TRBV5-1	.	CASSGGRLSYDSSGNTIYF	TGCGCCAGCAGCGGGGGCCGACTTTCCTACGATAGCTCTGGAAACACCATATATTTT
TRBJ1-1	.	TRBV5-1	TRBD1	CASSPSGQGSMNTEAFF	TGCGCCAGCAGCCCTTCCGGACAGGGGAGTATGAACACTGAAGCTTTCTTT
TRBJ1-1	.	TRBV19	TRBD1	CASSVQQGAEAFF	TGTGCCAGTAGTGTTCAACAGGGGGCTGAAGCTTTCTTT
TRBJ1-1	.	TRBV25-1	TRBD1	CASSQLGQPSDTEAFF	TGTGCCAGCAGCCAGCTGGGACAGCCCAGTGACACTGAAGCTTTCTTT
TRBJ1-2	.	TRBV6-1	.	CASSEGVPGVGGYTF	TGTGCCAGCAGTGAAGGCGTCCCGGGGGTAGGGGGCTACACCTTC
TRBJ2-2	.	TRBV19	.	CASSIGQGLVAGELFF	TGTGCCAGTAGTATCGGTCAGGGGTTGGTAGCCGGGGAGCTGTTTTTT
TRBJ2-3	.	TRBV7-3	.	CASSFGLVTDTQYF	TGTGCCAGCAGCTTTGGACTGGTCACAGATACGCAGTATTTT
TRBJ1-3	.	TRBV5-6	.	CASSLGSTGNTIYF	TGTGCCAGCAGCTTGGGGAGTACTGGAAACACCATATATTTT
TRBJ2-7	.	TRBV7-9	.	CASSYRSSYEQYF	TGTGCCAGCAGCTACAGGAGCTCCTACGAGCAGTACTTC
TRBJ2-3	.	TRBV2	TRBD2	CASSPLLAGGRSTQYF	TGTGCCAGCAGTCCCCTACTAGCGGGAGGGCGGAGTACGCAGTATTTT
TRBJ2-5	.	TRBV5-6	.	CASSFLFGGQETQYF	TGTGCCAGCAGCTTCCTTTTCGGCGGCCAAGAGACCCAGTACTTC
TRBJ2-7	.	TRBV9	.	CASSLGSGRSEQYF	TGTGCCAGCAGCCTAGGGTCAGGGAGGAGCGAGCAGTACTTC
TRBJ1-2	.	TRBV7-6	.	CATAVRGINYGYTF	TGTGCGACGGCCGTCCGCGGGATTAACTATGGCTACACCTTC
TRBJ2-3	.	TRBV28	.	CASSLPSISGSTDTQYF	TGTGCCAGCAGTTTACCCTCTATAAGCGGTAGCACAGATACGCAGTATTTT
TRBJ1-5	.	TRBV27	TRBD1	CASSTLVFPGQGVNQPQHF	TGTGCCAGCAGTACGCTGGTCTTTCCCGGACAGGGGGTTAATCAGCCCCAGCATTTT
TRBJ1-3	once	TRBV7-9	.	CASSLWEGAGNTIYF	TGTGCCAGCAGCTTATGGGAGGGGGCTGGAAACACCATATATTTT
TRBJ1-3	few	TRBV18	.	CASSPNGEGNTIYF	TGTGCCAGCTCGCCCAACGGGGAGGGAAACACCATATATTTT
TRBJ2-7	.	TRBV28	.	CARVRTPPMDEQYF	TGTGCCCGCGTCAGGACACCCCCTATGGACGAGCAGTACTTC
TRBJ2-3	.	TRBV5-8	TRBD1	CASSYGTATSTDTQYF	TGTGCCAGCAGCTATGGGACAGCTACTAGCACAGATACGCAGTATTTT
TRBJ2-7	.	TRBV6-5	.	CASRPSGPSSYEQYF	TGTGCCAGCAGACCCAGCGGACCGAGCTCCTACGAGCAGTACTTC
TRBJ1-4	.	TRBV6-5	.	CASSLLSPATNEKLFF	TGTGCCAGCAGTTTGCTTTCCCCAGCAACTAATGAAAAACTGTTTTTT
TRBJ2-3	few	TRBV6-4	.	CASSEGATDTQYF	TGTGCCAGCAGTGAGGGGGCCACAGATACGCAGTATTTT
TRBJ2-5	.	TRBV18	TRBD2	CASSPLISGGQETQYF	TGTGCCAGCTCACCACTCATTAGCGGGGGCCAAGAGACCCAGTACTTC
TRBJ2-7	.	TRBV11-2	.	CASSLDGTSLYEQYF	TGTGCCAGCAGCTTAGACGGGACAAGTCTTTACGAGCAGTACTTC
TRBJ2-7	.	TRBV6-6	.	CASSPYSYEQYF	TGTGCCAGCAGTCCGTACTCCTACGAGCAGTACTTC
TRBJ2-3	once	TRBV2	TRBD1	CASRVGQGARGTDTQYF	TGTGCCAGCAGAGTAGGACAGGGGGCGAGAGGGACAGATACGCAGTATTTT
TRBJ2-7	.	TRBV19	.	CASSMGQASETYEQYF	TGTGCCAGTAGTATGGGTCAAGCTAGCGAGACCTACGAGCAGTACTTC
TRBJ2-3	.	TRBV4-2	TRBD2	CASSLAGAAADTQYF	TGTGCCAGCAGCCTAGCGGGTGCCGCGGCAGATACGCAGTATTTT
TRBJ2-1	.	TRBV5-1	TRBD1	CASSPRTGRNEQFF	TGCGCCAGCAGCCCTAGGACAGGGAGGAATGAGCAGTTCTTC
TRBJ2-4	.	TRBV5-1	TRBD2	CASRIGLAGNLAKNIQYF	TGCGCCAGCAGGATCGGACTAGCGGGAAATCTAGCCAAAAACATTCAGTACTTC
TRBJ1-1	few	TRBV5-1	.	CASSLGRGITEAFF	TGCGCCAGCAGTCTTGGGAGGGGAATTACTGAAGCTTTCTTT
TRBJ1-4	.	TRBV7-8	.	CATLNTPGEKLFF	TGTGCCACCCTGAACACGCCAGGTGAAAAACTGTTTTTT
TRBJ2-3	.	TRBV6-1	.	CASSPSTDTQYF	TGTGCCAGCAGTCCTAGCACAGATACGCAGTATTTT
TRBJ2-1	.	TRBV15	.	CATSRASTSSYNEQFF	TGTGCCACCAGCAGAGCCTCGACTAGCTCCTACAATGAGCAGTTCTTC
TRBJ2-3	.	TRBV6-1	.	CASREGLADTDTQYF	TGTGCCAGTCGGGAAGGTTTGGCTGACACAGATACGCAGTATTTT
TRBJ2-3	.	TRBV10-3	.	CAISNTGSSTDTQYF	TGTGCCATCAGTAACACAGGGTCAAGCACAGATACGCAGTATTTT
TRBJ2-1	.	TRBV11-2	TRBD1	CASSLSSGTGYNEQFF	TGTGCCAGCAGCTTATCCTCCGGGACAGGCTACAATGAGCAGTTCTTC